This passage covers 9 T cell receptor beta chains from one sample sequenced in a study of regulatory T cells in long-lasting Graves disease (dated by TCRdb to the early 2020s). The sample's time point label, in plain terms: newly diagnosed GD, antithyroid drugs for less than 3 months. RNA was extracted from PBMCs in TRIzol for both TCR sequencing and RNA sequencing. The library was prepared using multiplex PCR. Sequencing used an Illumina HiSeq 4000. CDR3 regions were amplified by Arm-PCR with iRepertoire HTBI primers to construct TCR beta libraries. Through fastp at Q25 and MiXCR, TCRdb rebuilt clones from the public reads, retaining in-frame beta chains. Each record represents a unique CDR3 protein, reported with the most common genes and DNA among its rows. The sample table contains about 450,000 distinct CDR3 sequences; only one count was recorded for about 14% of them. The top ten clones comprise approximately 17% of the sample.

This same sample was also taken into another study, of T cells in Graves' hyperthyroidism and ophthalmopathy.

The material was peripheral blood mononuclear cells (PBMCs), obtained at new diagnosis, from a patient treated with antithyroid drugs. The origin of the receptors is a woman in her forties or fifties with Graves disease. Donor details come from another sample of the same person, matched by shared clones.

This sequence joins TRBV20-1 and TRBJ2-3; D not resolved. Trimming pared 6 bases from V and 0 bases from J, leaving 13 bases between. Germline V lookup: CDR1 DFQATT, CDR2 SNEGSKA (reference sequence). The CDR3 is 14 residues long. Here the CDR3 DNA reads TGCAGTGCAAAGAAAGCAGATAGCACAGATACGCAGTATTTT. This gives the protein CSAKKADSTDTQYF.

In its sample, this clonotype was seen many times. A read error may produce the germline difference seen at one junction end. This chain links TRBV6-2 or TRBV6-3 with TRBJ1-1, with D unclear. The CDR3 has 12 residues. Germline V CDR1 and CDR2: MNHEY, SVGEGT. The CDR3 nucleotides read TGTGCCAGCAGTTACTCGACGGCAGCCCTGGGGTTT. This sequence encodes CASSYSTAALGF.

This clonotype was found many times. CDR3: CAREEGEVGKNIQYF. In DNA form, the CDR3 reads TGTGCCCGAGAAGAGGGGGAGGTCGGCAAAAACATTCAGTACTTC. This chain connects TRBV12-3 or TRBV12-4 to TRBJ2-4; D might be TRBD1 or TRBD2, each matching 6 bases. The CDR3 spans 15 residues. Trimming took off 11 bases at V and 3 bases at J, with 20 bases between the two ends.

This clonotype was counted ten times or more. This chain uses TRBV7-6 with TRBJ2-2, with D unresolved. The ends were cut back, 0 bases at V and 0 bases at J, with 11 bases in the middle. CDR3 length equals 17 residues. CDR1 is SGHVS, CDR2 FNYEAQ, per germline. The CDR3 spells CASSLAEKEPNTGELFF. Here the CDR3 DNA reads TGTGCCAGCAGCTTAGCGGAAAAGGAACCGAACACCGGGGAGCTGTTTTTT.

This clonotype was picked up many times. The rearrangement joins TRBV29-1 to TRBJ2-7; 8 nucleotides line up with TRBD2. The CDR3 loop spans 13 amino acids. In germline, CDR1 is SQVTM, CDR2 ANQGSEA. Trimming at V came to 3 bases and at J to 5 bases, leaving 6 bases not matched to a gene. Here the CDR3 reads CSVDREGRDEQYF. CDR3 DNA: TGCAGCGTTGACCGGGAGGGCCGGGACGAGCAGTACTTC.

Many counts were recorded for this clonotype. The V and J genes are TRBV12-3 or TRBV12-4 and TRBJ1-2; 8 bases align to TRBD1. The length of the CDR3 is 18 residues. The trim removed 6 bases at V and 4 bases at J, leaving 19 bases unmatched. The CDR3 protein is CASSTWGTGGREVYGYTF. CDR3 nucleotides: TGTGCCAGCAGCACGTGGGGGACAGGCGGCCGGGAGGTCTATGGCTACACCTTC.

This clonotype came up a few times. This chain uses TRBV19 with TRBJ2-3; 10 bases map to TRBD2. This CDR3 contains 17 residues. CDR1 is LNHDA and CDR2 is SQIVND in the germline V gene (reference sequence). The junction had 11 bases not matched to a gene; V was cut back by 5 bases and J by 3 bases. The CDR3 bases are TGTGCCAGTAGTTCTAGCGGGAGTAGGTCTTGGACAGATACGCAGTATTTT. Translating it yields CASSSSGSRSWTDTQYF.

Only a few counts were recorded for this clonotype. With a much larger clone just one base away, this may be a read error. Here the CDR3 DNA reads TGTGCCAGCAGTTTGCTCCCACCCGGCCTTAGGGTTTCCGAGCAGTACTTC. Translated, it gives CASSLLPPGLRVSEQYF. The chain carries TRBV27 and TRBJ2-7; D unclear. Germline lookup yields CDR1 MNHEY and CDR2 SMNVEV (reference sequence). Trimming shortened V by 3 bases and J by 6 bases, and 24 bases separated the two germline ends. The CDR3 has 17 residues.

Many counts were recorded for this clonotype. V and J are TRBV11-2 and TRBJ2-5; the D call may be TRBD1 or TRBD2 (5 bases each). Per the germline V gene, CDR1 is SGHAT and CDR2 is FQNNGV. V lost 5 bases, J lost 5 bases, and 18 bases lay in between. This CDR3 region has 15 residues. As DNA, the CDR3 is TGTGCCAGCAGCCCTCCCGAGGGGTTGGGTGAGACCCAGTACTTC. This encodes CASSPPEGLGETQYF.